Listed here are 31 T cell receptor beta chains from one sample, sequenced in a study of cytomegalovirus exposure and HLA in healthy donors. Clones were sequenced by immunoSEQ multiplex PCR, and TCRdb holds only the in-frame ones, with some missing. Here the sample spans 100,000 to 150,000 clones, around 95% being singletons. The source material was PBMCs. These receptors were taken from a man in his late teens or twenties in good health and CMV-seronegative.

The V and J genes are TRBV13 and TRBJ1-1; D is perhaps TRBD1 (5 bases). Germline CDR1 PRHDT, CDR2 FYEKMQ (reference sequence). This CDR3 has 14 amino acids. Trimming stripped 5 bases from V and 4 bases from J, with 14 bases between. CDR3 protein: CASSPRGRATEAFF. The DNA of the CDR3 is TGTGCCAGCAGCCCCCGGGGGAGGGCCACTGAAGCTTTCTTT.

The chain uses TRBV11-3 and TRBJ2-7; weak D call: TRBD1 (6 bases). The CDR3 covers 15 residues. Per germline, CDR1 SGHNT and CDR2 YENEEA. V was shortened by 3 bases and J by 5 bases, with 17 bases between the two germline ends. The CDR3 protein is CASSFVGGEGDEQYF. CDR3 in DNA: TGTGCCAGCAGCTTCGTAGGGGGAGAAGGGGACGAGCAGTACTTC.

The chain links TRBV5-8 to TRBJ2-7; no reliable D call. CDR1 is SGHTS, CDR2 YDEGEE, per germline. With 2 bases removed from V and 5 bases from J, the gap between germline ends came to 8 bases. This CDR3 is built from 12 residues. DNA for the CDR3: TGTGCCAGCAGCTTCGGTCCCCACGAGCAGTACTTC. Translating gives CASSFGPHEQYF.

This chain joins TRBV30 and TRBJ2-7, with 11 bases matching TRBD1. Unmatched junction bases numbered 1, after V lost 3 bases and J lost 3 bases. Germline assignment: CDR1 GTSNPN and CDR2 SVGIG (reference sequence). The CDR3 is made up of 13 amino acids. CDR3 sequence reads: CAWRGTGGYEQYF. Written as DNA, the CDR3 is TGTGCCTGGAGGGGGACAGGGGGCTACGAGCAGTACTTC.

This clone came up a few times. The chain uses TRBV28 and TRBJ1-2; 11 bases are a match to TRBD1. Trimming cost V 3 bases and J 7 bases; bases outside gene matches: 10. The CDR3 length is 16 residues. CDR1 is MDHEN and CDR2 is SYDVKM in the germline V gene. This CDR3 is CASSFIFGQGAPGYTF. Here the CDR3 DNA reads TGTGCCAGCAGTTTTATCTTTGGACAGGGGGCGCCTGGCTACACCTTC.

The J gene is TRBJ2-3, the V gene TRBV5-5, with TRBD1 matching 12 bases. Trimming at V came to 7 bases and at J to 8 bases, leaving 14 bases not matched to a gene. Germline CDR1 and CDR2: SGHKS and YYEKEE (reference sequence). The CDR3 has 16 residues. The CDR3 DNA is TGTGCCAGCGACCCGATGGGACAGGGGGCCAGCGGTACGCAGTATTTT. Protein sequence: CASDPMGQGASGTQYF.

The V and J genes are TRBV27 and TRBJ1-1, with a possible D match to TRBD1 (5 bases). CDR1 is MNHEY, CDR2 SMNVEV, per germline (reference sequence). The CDR3 is made up of 13 amino acids. Trimming stripped 7 bases from V and 3 bases from J, with 12 bases between. CDR3 loop: CASTHRGDTEAFF. The CDR3 region has the DNA TGTGCCAGCACCCACCGGGGGGACACTGAAGCTTTCTTT.

J is TRBJ2-1 and V is TRBV5-1, with no clear D. The CDR3 length is 13 residues. CDR1 is SGHRS, CDR2 YFSETQ, per germline. V was clipped by 0 bases and J by 2 bases, with 3 bases between them. The CDR3, as DNA: TGCGCCAGCAGCTTGGACACCTACAATGAGCAGTTCTTC. This codes for CASSLDTYNEQFF.

The CDR3, as DNA: TGTGCCAGCTCACTCGGGACTAGCGGGCGGCAACTTGAGACCCAGTACTTC. Its translation: CASSLGTSGRQLETQYF. This rearrangement joins TRBV18 to TRBJ2-5, with TRBD2 identical over 12 bases. The V segment lost 4 bases and the J segment 5 bases; nucleotides outside the gene matches: 11. The germline CDR1 and CDR2 sequences are KGHSH and LQKENI. The CDR3 extends over 17 amino acids.

This sequence joins TRBV7-9 and TRBJ1-1, with a weak D call TRBD1 (6 bases). Germline-derived CDR1 and CDR2 are SEHNR and FQNEAQ (reference sequence). There are 12 residues in the CDR3. V dropped 5 bases and J dropped 7 bases, with 11 bases sitting between them. DNA of the CDR3: TGTGCCAGCAGCGTCGACAGGTATGAAGCTTTCTTT. Its translation: CASSVDRYEAFF.

The chain is built from TRBV9 and TRBJ2-7; TRBD2 matches at 7 bases. Trimming at V came to 3 bases and at J to 6 bases, leaving 9 bases not matched to a gene. The CDR3 has 14 amino acids. Germline CDR1 reads SGDLS; CDR2 reads YYNGEE. CDR3 DNA: TGTGCCAGCAGCGAACTAGCGTCAGGGTTCGAGCAGTACTTC. Translated: CASSELASGFEQYF.

The chain uses TRBV10-1 and TRBJ2-1; 12 positions match TRBD2. After removal of 5 bases from V and 7 bases from J, the junction contained 9 bases not matched to a gene. The germline V gene encodes CDR1 WNHNN and CDR2 SYGVQD (reference sequence). This CDR3 comprises 16 residues. In DNA form, the CDR3 reads TGCGCCAGCAGTCCTAGCGGGAGGGCCCAAGTGAATGAGCAGTTCTTC. Protein product: CASSPSGRAQVNEQFF.

This chain joins TRBV19 and TRBJ2-3, with TRBD2 identical over 7 bases. The junction had 7 bases not matched to a gene; V was cut back by 8 bases and J by 2 bases. This CDR3 region has 14 residues. From germline, CDR1 is LNHDA and CDR2 SQIVND (reference sequence). CDR3 sequence reads: CASGASGITDTQYF. CDR3 coding DNA: TGTGCCAGTGGTGCTAGCGGAATCACAGATACGCAGTATTTT. Together with reference TRBV19 and TRBJ2-3, the CDR3 gives the full variable domain: DGGITQSPKYLFRKEGQNVTLSCEQNLNHDAMYWYRQDPGQGLRLIYYSQIVNDFQKGDIAEGYSVSREKKESFPLTVTSAQKNPTAFYLCASGASGITDTQYFGPGTRLTVL.

The J gene is TRBJ2-7, the V gene TRBV28; 11 bases fit TRBD2. V lost 5 bases and J lost 4; bases outside the gene matches: 4. The CDR3 runs 14 residues. Germline V CDR1 and CDR2: MDHEN, SYDVKM. CDR3 residues: CASSILAGEYEQYF. The DNA for the CDR3 is TGTGCCAGCAGTATACTAGCGGGAGAGTACGAGCAGTACTTC.

The V gene is TRBV7-6, the J gene TRBJ2-7; 7 nucleotides line up with TRBD1. The V and J ends lost 5 bases and 4 bases, in that order; junction bases with no gene match: 8. In germline, CDR1 is SGHVS, CDR2 FNYEAQ. This CDR3 spans 14 amino acids. DNA for the CDR3: TGTGCCAGCAGCCCCACAAGGGGGCAATACGAGCAGTACTTC. Its translation is CASSPTRGQYEQYF.

The gene calls are TRBV6-6 and TRBJ1-1, with a possible D match to TRBD1 (5 bases). Per the germline V gene, CDR1 is MNHNY and CDR2 is SVGAGI (reference sequence). The CDR3 length is 15 residues. The V and J ends lost 1 base and 1 base respectively, with 10 bases between them. The CDR3 sequence is CASSYFGGGNTEAFF. In DNA form, the CDR3 reads TGTGCCAGCAGTTACTTCGGGGGAGGGAACACTGAAGCTTTCTTT.

The J gene is TRBJ2-5, the V gene TRBV7-9, with D perhaps TRBD2 (5 bases). In germline, CDR1 is SEHNR, CDR2 FQNEAQ (reference sequence). The CDR3 has 17 residues. The V end was cut by 3 bases, the J end by 5 bases, with 22 bases between. CDR3 sequence: CASSFTLDYPERETQYF. The CDR3 DNA is TGTGCCAGCAGCTTTACACTCGACTATCCGGAAAGGGAGACCCAGTACTTC. Looking up the rest from reference TRBV7-9 and TRBJ2-5 gives the full variable domain: DTGVSQNPRHKITKRGQNVTFRCDPISEHNRLYWYRQTLGQGPEFLTYFQNEAQLEKSRLLSDRFSAERPKGSFSTLEIQRTEQGDSAMYLCASSFTLDYPERETQYFGPGTRLLVL.

The chain links TRBV28 to TRBJ2-7; weak D call: TRBD2 (6 bases). The CDR3 is 13 residues long. Germline lookup yields CDR1 MDHEN and CDR2 SYDVKM. Trimming removed 6 bases at V and 2 bases at J, with 11 bases between. The CDR3 spells CASRRGGTYEQYF. The CDR3 nucleotides are TGTGCCAGCAGACGAGGAGGGACCTACGAGCAGTACTTC.

The rearrangement joins TRBV7-9 to TRBJ2-3; TRBD1 matches 7 bases. CDR3 length equals 15 residues. Germline-derived CDR1 and CDR2 are SEHNR and FQNEAQ (reference sequence). The junction had 1 base not matched to a gene; V was cut back by 1 base and J by 0 bases. The CDR3 nucleotides read TGTGCCAGCAGCTTAGGACAGGGAAGCACAGATACGCAGTATTTT. It yields the protein CASSLGQGSTDTQYF.

The chain joins TRBV30 to TRBJ1-2, with TRBD1 matching 10 bases. The CDR3 sequence is 14 residues long. The ends lost 4 bases at V and 5 bases at J; junction bases unmatched: 7. Germline V gene sequence: CDR1 GTSNPN, CDR2 SVGIG (reference sequence). The CDR3 coding sequence is TGTGCCTGGATCCGGGGGACAGGGGCTTATGGCTACACCTTC. It translates to CAWIRGTGAYGYTF.

This chain links TRBV11-3 with TRBJ1-1; TRBD1 matches 7 bases. Germline V CDR1 and CDR2: SGHNT, YENEEA. The CDR3 consists of 15 residues. V gave up 2 bases and J gave up 0 bases; unmatched junction bases: 3. CDR3 nucleotide sequence: TGTGCCAGCAGCTTAAGGCAGGGGGTGAACACTGAAGCTTTCTTT. Protein product: CASSLRQGVNTEAFF. Filled out from reference TRBV11-3 and TRBJ1-1, the complete variable domain reads EAGVVQSPRYKIIEKKQPVAFWCNPISGHNTLYWYLQNLGQGPELLIRYENEEAVDDSQLPKDRFSAERLKGVDSTLKIQPAELGDSAVYLCASSLRQGVNTEAFFGQGTRLTVV.

The chain carries TRBV5-4 and TRBJ1-2, with 7 bases matching TRBD1. The CDR3 contains 13 residues. Germline loops: CDR1 SGHNT, CDR2 YYREEE (reference sequence). Trimming removed 4 bases from V and 4 bases from J; junction bases left unmatched: 4. CDR3 nucleotides: TGTGCCAGCAGCCTGGGACAGACCTATGGCTACACCTTC. This codes for CASSLGQTYGYTF.

V gene TRBV6-6 combines with J gene TRBJ2-3, with a possible D match to TRBD2 (5 bases). The CDR3 length is 14 residues. Germline V gives CDR1 MNHNY, CDR2 SVGAGI (reference sequence). Trimming shortened V by 2 bases and J by 4 bases, and 10 bases separated the two germline ends. The CDR3 sequence is CASSYRLAPDTQYF. CDR3 nucleotides: TGTGCCAGCAGTTACCGGCTAGCACCAGATACGCAGTATTTT.

A note on this clone: The sample carries other DNA sequences with the same CDR3. The chain employs TRBV6-5 and TRBJ1-1, with a weak D call TRBD1 (6 bases). V was shortened by 6 bases and J by 2 bases, with 13 bases between the two germline ends. The germline gives CDR1 MNHEY, CDR2 SVGAGI. This CDR3 has 14 residues. The CDR3 DNA follows: TGTGCCAGCAGCCTCTTACAGGGAAACACTGAAGCTTTCTTT. Its translation: CASSLLQGNTEAFF.

The chain couples TRBV27 to TRBJ2-7; D might be TRBD1 (5 bases). Germline-derived CDR1 and CDR2 are MNHEY and SMNVEV (reference sequence). With 6 bases removed from V and 2 bases from J, the gap between germline ends came to 17 bases. This CDR3 is 15 amino acids long. CDR3 sequence (DNA): TGTGCCAGCAGACCTATAGGGGCTCAGGCCTACGAGCAGTACTTC. Protein: CASRPIGAQAYEQYF.

V and J are TRBV13 and TRBJ2-7; 13 bases are shared with TRBD2. Germline V gene lookup returns CDR1 PRHDT and CDR2 FYEKMQ (reference sequence). Germline trimming cut 4 bases from V and 9 bases from J; bases unmatched to any gene: 12. This CDR3 contains 16 residues. The CDR3 region is CASSSPGTSGIDGQYF. DNA for the CDR3: TGTGCCAGCAGCTCCCCCGGGACTAGCGGGATCGACGGGCAGTACTTC.

The chain combines TRBV27 with TRBJ2-7, with TRBD2 as a possible D gene (6 bases). This CDR3 is built from 14 residues. Germline CDR1 and CDR2: MNHEY and SMNVEV (reference sequence). With 8 bases removed from V and 3 bases from J, the gap between germline ends came to 17 bases. CDR3 in DNA: TGTGCCAGCGCCCTGAGCAGGGACTTCTACGAGCAGTACTTC. It specifies CASALSRDFYEQYF.

The CDR3 loop is CASTAWVRGGPGYTF. For the CDR3, the DNA is TGTGCCAGCACCGCCTGGGTACGAGGGGGACCTGGCTACACCTTC. The chain uses TRBV11-2 and TRBJ1-2; a weak D match, TRBD1 (6 bases). Deletions cut 7 bases from V and 7 bases from J, with 22 bases between. There are 15 residues in the CDR3. Germline lookup yields CDR1 SGHAT and CDR2 FQNNGV.

The chain joins TRBV19 to TRBJ1-4; perhaps TRBD1 as D (6 bases). Germline-derived CDR1 and CDR2 are LNHDA and SQIVND (reference sequence). V was pared by 3 bases and J by 6 bases, with 14 bases between. The CDR3 extends over 15 amino acids. As DNA, the CDR3 is TGTGCCAGTAGTATCCCGACAGGACAACATGAAAAACTGTTTTTT. It is translated as CASSIPTGQHEKLFF.

The chain combines TRBV10-3 with TRBJ1-1; no clear D. This CDR3 spans 11 amino acids. Germline V gene data show CDR1 as ENHRY and CDR2 as SYGVKD. V lost 3 bases and J 5 bases, leaving 4 bases between the germline ends. Here the CDR3 DNA reads TGTGCCATCAGTGAACGGACTGAAGCTTTCTTT. It encodes CAISERTEAFF.

The CDR3 loop is CASSTGGRWFEKLFF. CDR3 in DNA: TGTGCCAGCAGTACCGGGGGGAGGTGGTTTGAAAAACTGTTTTTT. This chain connects TRBV28 to TRBJ1-4; TRBD1 might be the D (5 bases). The CDR3 runs 15 residues. Per the germline V gene, CDR1 is MDHEN and CDR2 is SYDVKM. V dropped 5 bases and J dropped 7 bases, with 17 bases sitting between them.